Listed below are T cell receptor beta chains from one sample, sequenced in a study of OX40 agonist ivuxolimab in advanced cancers. Profiling relied on immunoSEQ multiplex PCR, and the TCRdb table lists in-frame clones only, not all of them. The sample lists some 50,000 clones, roughly 88% occurring once. Sample: CD4+ or CD8+ T cells sorted from blood, taken in a trial of the OX40 agonist ivuxolimab. The receptor set was obtained from an adult with an advanced solid tumor such as melanoma, head and neck, liver or kidney cancer. CDR3s include the opening cysteine and the closing phenylalanine or tryptophan. Each record gives: D gene, clone size, V gene, J gene, CDR3 protein, CDR3 DNA. D genes are given only for firm matches. Expanded clones are given a class, and other clones once, few, many or no size at all.

-,-,TRBV28,TRBJ1-5,CASSWAQNQPQHF,TGTGCCAGCAGTTGGGCGCAAAATCAGCCCCAGCATTTT
-,-,TRBV9,TRBJ2-1,CASSVGGPLREQFF,TGTGCCAGCAGCGTAGGGGGACCCCTCCGTGAGCAGTTCTTC
-,-,TRBV6-5,TRBJ1-1,CASGTGNREAFF,TGTGCCAGCGGAACAGGGAACCGTGAAGCTTTCTTT
TRBD2,once,TRBV28,TRBJ2-7,CASSSPGTRGREQYF,TGTGCCAGCAGTTCTCCCGGGACTAGGGGCCGCGAGCAGTACTTC
TRBD1,-,TRBV10-2,TRBJ2-1,CASSDAGTGGDEQFF,TGCGCCAGCAGTGACGCCGGGACAGGTGGTGATGAGCAGTTCTTC
-,-,TRBV7-3,TRBJ2-7,CASSLFQGPSYEQYF,TGTGCCAGCAGCTTATTCCAGGGGCCTTCCTACGAGCAGTACTTC
-,-,TRBV7-3,TRBJ2-1,CASSASSQPYNEQFF,TGTGCCAGCAGCGCCAGCTCCCAACCCTACAATGAGCAGTTCTTC
-,-,TRBV27,TRBJ1-6,CASSLSSSYNSPLHF,TGTGCCAGCAGTTTATCCAGCTCCTATAATTCACCCCTCCACTTT
-,once,TRBV6-1,TRBJ1-1,CASRLTGGPEAFF,TGTGCCAGCAGGCTTACCGGGGGCCCTGAAGCTTTCTTT
-,-,TRBV29-1,TRBJ2-1,CSVEAARGLNPHEQFF,TGCAGCGTTGAAGCGGCGCGGGGGCTAAATCCCCATGAGCAGTTCTTC
TRBD1,once,TRBV2,TRBJ2-3,CASLGGTGVVF,TGTGCCAGCTTGGGGGGGACAGGGGTCGTTTTT
-,-,TRBV27,TRBJ1-4,CASSPRTEATNEKLFF,TGTGCCAGCAGTCCACGGACGGAAGCAACTAATGAAAAACTGTTTTTT
-,-,TRBV11-2,TRBJ1-3,CASSLEGRLGNTIYF,TGTGCCAGCAGCTTAGAGGGCCGCCTCGGGAACACCATATATTTT
TRBD2,-,TRBV4-2,TRBJ2-7,CASSQDWLAGPVYEQYF,TGTGCCAGCAGCCAAGATTGGCTAGCGGGGCCCGTCTACGAGCAGTACTTC
TRBD2,-,TRBV4-2,TRBJ2-2,CASSQDGGSTGELFF,TGTGCCAGCAGCCAAGATGGCGGGAGCACCGGGGAGCTGTTTTTT
-,-,TRBV30,TRBJ1-4,CAWSVEGAGEKLFF,TGTGCCTGGAGTGTAGAAGGGGCTGGTGAAAAACTGTTTTTT
-,-,TRBV6-1,TRBJ2-1,CASRPFSGNNEQFF,TGTGCCAGCAGGCCATTCAGCGGCAACAATGAGCAGTTCTTC
-,-,TRBV30,TRBJ1-5,CAWSVSPGQPQHF,TGTGCCTGGAGTGTAAGTCCGGGGCAGCCCCAGCATTTT
TRBD2,-,TRBV4-1,TRBJ2-3,CASSQVSGGPSDTQYF,TGCGCCAGCAGCCAAGTGAGCGGGGGGCCCTCAGATACGCAGTATTTT
-,-,TRBV9,TRBJ1-2,CASSVGGVGGYTF,TGTGCCAGCAGCGTAGGAGGGGTTGGCGGCTACACCTTC
-,-,TRBV7-7,TRBJ1-3,CASSSRVGNTIYF,TGTGCCAGCAGCAGCAGGGTCGGAAACACCATATATTTT
TRBD2,once,TRBV18,TRBJ2-1,CASSLAGTSDNEQFF,TGTGCCAGCTCACTTGCCGGGACTAGCGATAATGAGCAGTTCTTC
-,few,TRBV5-1,TRBJ1-5,CASSLMGGQPQHF,TGCGCCAGCAGCTTGATGGGGGGCCAGCCCCAGCATTTT
TRBD1,-,TRBV27,TRBJ2-6,CASRDRGRVGANVLTF,TGTGCCAGCAGGGACAGGGGGCGGGTTGGGGCCAACGTCCTGACTTTC
-,-,TRBV5-1,TRBJ2-5,CASSLAGETQYF,TGCGCCAGCAGCTTGGCCGGTGAGACCCAGTACTTC
TRBD1,once,TRBV30,TRBJ1-6,CAWSAGTGSNSPLHF,TGTGCCTGGAGTGCCGGGACAGGGAGTAATTCACCCCTCCACTTT
-,-,TRBV28,TRBJ1-6,CASSLKPPLHF,TGTGCCAGCAGTTTGAAACCACCCCTCCACTTT
-,-,TRBV6-1,TRBJ1-4,CASSDEGTNEKLFF,TGTGCCAGCAGTGACGAGGGGACTAATGAAAAACTGTTTTTT
-,-,TRBV4-3,TRBJ2-3,CASSQEPPARGTDTQYF,TGCGCCAGCAGCCAAGAACCCCCCGCGCGAGGCACAGATACGCAGTATTTT
-,few,TRBV6-1,TRBJ1-5,CASSEAGSNQPQHF,TGTGCCAGCAGTGAAGCTGGAAGCAATCAGCCCCAGCATTTT
TRBD2,-,TRBV30,TRBJ2-7,CAWGGVTYEQYF,TGTGCCTGGGGGGGGGTTACCTACGAGCAGTACTTC
-,-,TRBV6-5,TRBJ2-7,CASSYSTGPAPVEQYF,TGTGCCAGCAGTTACTCCACAGGGCCAGCCCCCGTCGAGCAGTACTTC
-,-,TRBV4-1,TRBJ1-1,CASSQAGHTGTEAFF,TGCGCCAGCAGCCAAGCCGGACATACCGGGACTGAAGCTTTCTTT
-,-,TRBV2,TRBJ1-4,CASSVQYTATNEKLFF,TGTGCCAGCAGTGTACAGTACACCGCAACTAATGAAAAACTGTTTTTT
-,-,TRBV5-6,TRBJ1-1,CASSTRQYTEAFF,TGTGCCAGCAGCACCAGGCAGTACACTGAAGCTTTCTTT
TRBD2,-,TRBV5-1,TRBJ2-7,CASSFTGTSVYEQYF,TGCGCCAGCAGCTTTACCGGGACTAGCGTCTACGAGCAGTACTTC
-,once,TRBV21-1,TRBJ2-7,CASTSYEQYF,TGTGCCAGCACGAGCTACGAGCAGTACTTC
-,-,TRBV28,TRBJ2-6,CASSQNWELGGFNSGANVLTF,TGTGCCAGCAGTCAAAACTGGGAGTTGGGGGGCTTTAACTCTGGGGCCAACGTCCTGACTTTC
TRBD1,few,TRBV7-9,TRBJ1-2,CASTLQGARGYTF,TGTGCCAGCACACTTCAGGGGGCAAGGGGCTACACCTTC
TRBD1,few,TRBV28,TRBJ1-2,CASGAGGPYGYTF,TGTGCCAGCGGGGCAGGGGGCCCCTATGGCTACACCTTC
-,-,TRBV7-9,TRBJ2-1,CASSLGSGADNEQFF,TGTGCCAGCAGCTTAGGGTCAGGGGCGGACAATGAGCAGTTCTTC
-,-,TRBV6-6,TRBJ1-4,CASSYEMGNEKLFF,TGTGCCAGCAGTTACGAGATGGGAAATGAAAAACTGTTTTTT
TRBD2,-,TRBV13,TRBJ2-5,CASSLLAGQETQYF,TGTGCCAGCAGCTTACTAGCGGGGCAAGAGACCCAGTACTTC
-,-,TRBV19,TRBJ1-3,CASSALEGNTIYF,TGTGCCAGTAGTGCACTAGAAGGAAACACCATATATTTT
TRBD1,-,TRBV6-5,TRBJ1-5,CASSYSSTGGNQPQHF,TGTGCCAGCAGTTACTCTTCGACAGGGGGCAATCAGCCCCAGCATTTT
TRBD2,-,TRBV5-1,TRBJ2-3,CASSSGSGGADTQYF,TGCGCCAGCAGCTCGGGTAGCGGGGGTGCAGATACGCAGTATTTT
TRBD2,-,TRBV6-1,TRBJ2-7,CASSEIGTSVSF,TGTGCCAGCAGTGAAATCGGGACTAGCGTTAGCTTC
-,-,TRBV9,TRBJ1-1,CASSEVRTEAFF,TGTGCCAGCAGCGAAGTCAGAACTGAAGCTTTCTTT
-,few,TRBV30,TRBJ1-5,CAWKMGPRQPQHF,TGTGCCTGGAAGATGGGACCTCGGCAGCCCCAGCATTTT
-,-,TRBV2,TRBJ1-6,CASRTGQSSYNSPLHF,TGTGCCAGCCGAACAGGACAAAGCTCCTATAATTCACCCCTCCACTTT
-,-,TRBV18,TRBJ2-3,CASSPPPDPSTDTQYF,TGTGCCAGCTCACCTCCGCCGGACCCGTCCACAGATACGCAGTATTTT
-,-,TRBV5-5,TRBJ2-5,CASSVTASETQYF,TGTGCCAGCAGCGTGACAGCTTCGGAGACCCAGTACTTC
TRBD2,few,TRBV19,TRBJ2-3,CASSISGRSTDTQYF,TGTGCCAGTAGTATTAGCGGGAGGAGCACAGATACGCAGTATTTT
TRBD1,-,TRBV18,TRBJ1-1,CASSHPQGGPNTEAFF,TGTGCCAGCTCACACCCGCAGGGGGGACCAAACACTGAAGCTTTCTTT
TRBD1,-,TRBV7-2,TRBJ1-2,CASSLGQGAGYGYTF,TGTGCCAGCAGCTTAGGGCAGGGGGCGGGCTATGGCTACACCTTC
-,-,TRBV9,TRBJ1-6,CASSVAGVSPLHF,TGTGCCAGCAGCGTAGCCGGGGTTTCACCCCTCCACTTT
-,-,TRBV7-6,TRBJ2-5,CASSSGTSSGTQYF,TGTGCCAGCAGCTCTGGGACTTCCTCGGGGACCCAGTACTTC